The subject of this entry is one T cell receptor (beta chain). Its antigen is not identified. The record originates from a study of T cells in lung cancer brain metastases. General observations from the study: Brain metastasis T cell infiltration was not adjusted for preoperative corticosteroid effects.

Sequenced by immunoSEQ multiplex PCR; TCRdb stores in-frame clones only, minus some. This sample has about 6,700 clones, with roughly 85% found just once. This clonotype originated in a man aged 50-60 years with non-small cell lung cancer. Input material: tumor tissue from the primary lung tumor.

The CDR3 sequence: CASSLAGTGNEKLFF. The DNA for the CDR3 is TGCGCCAGCAGCTTGGCCGGGACAGGGAATGAAAAACTGTTTTTT. The chain is built from TRBV5-1 and TRBJ1-4, with 9 bases fitting TRBD1. The germline CDR1 and CDR2 sequences are SGHRS and YFSETQ. The length of the CDR3 is 15 residues. Losses at the gene ends were 0 bases for V and 5 bases for J; bases not matched to a gene: 2.